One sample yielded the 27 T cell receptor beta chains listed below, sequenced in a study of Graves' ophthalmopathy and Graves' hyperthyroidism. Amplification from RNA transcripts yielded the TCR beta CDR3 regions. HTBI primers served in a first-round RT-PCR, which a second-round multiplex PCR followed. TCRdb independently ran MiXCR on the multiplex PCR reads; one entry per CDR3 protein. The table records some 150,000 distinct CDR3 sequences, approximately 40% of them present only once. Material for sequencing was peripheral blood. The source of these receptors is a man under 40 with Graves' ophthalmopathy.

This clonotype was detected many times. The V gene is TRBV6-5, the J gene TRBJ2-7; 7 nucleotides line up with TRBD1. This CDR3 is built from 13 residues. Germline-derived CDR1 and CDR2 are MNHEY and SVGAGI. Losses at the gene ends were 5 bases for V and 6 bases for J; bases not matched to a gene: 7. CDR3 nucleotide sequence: TGTGCCAGCAGTCGAGGACAGGTTTCCGAGCAGTACTTC. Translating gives CASSRGQVSEQYF.

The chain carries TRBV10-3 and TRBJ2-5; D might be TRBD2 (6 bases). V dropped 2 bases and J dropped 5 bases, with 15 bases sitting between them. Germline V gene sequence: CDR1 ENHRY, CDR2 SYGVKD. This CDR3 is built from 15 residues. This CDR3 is CAISEASGGGETQYF. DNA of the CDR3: TGTGCCATCAGTGAGGCTTCCGGGGGTGGGGAGACCCAGTACTTC.

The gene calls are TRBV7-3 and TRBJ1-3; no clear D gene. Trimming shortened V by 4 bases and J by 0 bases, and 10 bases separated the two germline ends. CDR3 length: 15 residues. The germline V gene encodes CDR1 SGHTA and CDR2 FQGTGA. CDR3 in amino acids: CASSSDGASGNTIYF. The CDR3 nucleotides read TGTGCCAGCAGCTCGGACGGAGCCTCTGGAAACACCATATATTTT.

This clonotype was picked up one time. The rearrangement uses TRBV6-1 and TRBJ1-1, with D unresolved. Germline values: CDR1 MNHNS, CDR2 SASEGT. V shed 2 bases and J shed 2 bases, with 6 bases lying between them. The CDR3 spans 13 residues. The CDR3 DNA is TGTGCCAGCAGTGAAATAGCAAACACTGAAGCTTTCTTT. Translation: CASSEIANTEAFF.

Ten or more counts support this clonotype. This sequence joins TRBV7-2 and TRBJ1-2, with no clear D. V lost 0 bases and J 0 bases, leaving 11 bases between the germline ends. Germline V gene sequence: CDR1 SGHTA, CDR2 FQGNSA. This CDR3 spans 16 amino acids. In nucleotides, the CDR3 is TGTGCCAGCAGCTTAGCTTGGTCAAAAGCTAACTATGGCTACACCTTC. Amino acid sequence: CASSLAWSKANYGYTF.

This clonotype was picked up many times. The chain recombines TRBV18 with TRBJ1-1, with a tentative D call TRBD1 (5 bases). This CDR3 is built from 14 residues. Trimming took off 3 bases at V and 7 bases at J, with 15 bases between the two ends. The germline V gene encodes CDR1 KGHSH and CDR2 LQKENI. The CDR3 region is CASSPQGLRDEAFF. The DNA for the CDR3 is TGTGCCAGCTCACCTCAGGGCCTACGCGATGAAGCTTTCTTT.

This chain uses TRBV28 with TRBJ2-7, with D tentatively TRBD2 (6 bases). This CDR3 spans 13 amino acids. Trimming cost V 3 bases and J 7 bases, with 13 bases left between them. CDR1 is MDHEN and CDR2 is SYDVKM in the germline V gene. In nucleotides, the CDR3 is TGTGCCAGCAGTTTTGGGCCAGGGAGGGAGCAGTACTTC. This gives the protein CASSFGPGREQYF.

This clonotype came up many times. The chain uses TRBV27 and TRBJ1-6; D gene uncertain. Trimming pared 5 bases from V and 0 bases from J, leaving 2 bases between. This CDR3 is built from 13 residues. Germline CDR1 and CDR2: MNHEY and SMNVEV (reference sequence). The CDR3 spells CASSPSYNSPLHF. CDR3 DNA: TGTGCCAGCAGTCCCTCCTATAATTCACCCCTCCACTTT.

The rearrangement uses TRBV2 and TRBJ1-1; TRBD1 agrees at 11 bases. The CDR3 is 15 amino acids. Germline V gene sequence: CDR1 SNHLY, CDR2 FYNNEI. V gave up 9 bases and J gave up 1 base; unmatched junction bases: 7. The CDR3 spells CARKGTGGPNTEAFF. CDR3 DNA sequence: TGTGCCAGGAAGGGGACAGGGGGACCGAACACTGAAGCTTTCTTT. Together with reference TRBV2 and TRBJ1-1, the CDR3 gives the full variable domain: EPEVTQTPSHQVTQMGQEVILRCVPISNHLYFYWYRQILGQKVEFLVSFYNNEISEKSEIFDDQFSVERPDGSNFTLKIRSTKLEDSAMYFCARKGTGGPNTEAFFGQGTRLTVV.

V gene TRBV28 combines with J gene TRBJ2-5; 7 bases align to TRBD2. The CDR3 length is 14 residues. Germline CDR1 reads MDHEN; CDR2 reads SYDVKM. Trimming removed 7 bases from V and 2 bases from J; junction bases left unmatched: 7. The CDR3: CASTDLAVQETQYF. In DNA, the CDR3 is TGTGCCAGCACAGATCTAGCGGTTCAAGAGACCCAGTACTTC.

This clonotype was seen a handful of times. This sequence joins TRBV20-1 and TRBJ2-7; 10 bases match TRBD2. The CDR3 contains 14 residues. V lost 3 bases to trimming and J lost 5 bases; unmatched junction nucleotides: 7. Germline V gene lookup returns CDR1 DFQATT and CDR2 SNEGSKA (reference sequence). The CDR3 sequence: CSASPLAGVDEQYF. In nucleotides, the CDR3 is TGCAGTGCTAGCCCGCTAGCGGGAGTGGACGAGCAGTACTTC.

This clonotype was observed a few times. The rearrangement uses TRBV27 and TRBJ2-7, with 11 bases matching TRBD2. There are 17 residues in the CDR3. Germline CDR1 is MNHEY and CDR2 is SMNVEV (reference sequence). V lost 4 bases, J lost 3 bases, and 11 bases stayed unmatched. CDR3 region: CASSSTKLAGDYYEQYF. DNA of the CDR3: TGTGCCAGCAGTTCGACCAAACTAGCGGGGGATTACTACGAGCAGTACTTC.

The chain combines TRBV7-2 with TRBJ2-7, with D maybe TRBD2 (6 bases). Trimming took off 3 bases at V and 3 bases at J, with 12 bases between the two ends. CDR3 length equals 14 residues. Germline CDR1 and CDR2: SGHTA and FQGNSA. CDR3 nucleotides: TGTGCCAGCAGCTTTACTCGGCGGGACTACGAGCAGTACTTC. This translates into CASSFTRRDYEQYF.

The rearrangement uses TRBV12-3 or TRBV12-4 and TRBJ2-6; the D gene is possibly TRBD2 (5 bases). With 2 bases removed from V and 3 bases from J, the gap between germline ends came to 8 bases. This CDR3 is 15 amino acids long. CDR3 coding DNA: TGTGCCAGCAGTTTACCCCGGGGTGGGGCCAACGTCCTGACTTTC. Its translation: CASSLPRGGANVLTF.

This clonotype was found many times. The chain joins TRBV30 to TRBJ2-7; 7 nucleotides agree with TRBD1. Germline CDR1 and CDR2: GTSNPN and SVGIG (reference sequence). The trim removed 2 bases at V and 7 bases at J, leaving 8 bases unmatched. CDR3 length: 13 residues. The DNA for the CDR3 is TGTGCCTGGAGTCGACAGGGTCGGGGTGAGCAGTACTTC. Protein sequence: CAWSRQGRGEQYF.

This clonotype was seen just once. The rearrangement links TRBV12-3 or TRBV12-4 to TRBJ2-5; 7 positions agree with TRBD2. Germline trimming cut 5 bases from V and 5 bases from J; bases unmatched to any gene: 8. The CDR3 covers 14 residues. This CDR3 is CASSTRGGRETQYF. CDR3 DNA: TGTGCCAGCAGTACACGGGGAGGGCGGGAGACCCAGTACTTC.

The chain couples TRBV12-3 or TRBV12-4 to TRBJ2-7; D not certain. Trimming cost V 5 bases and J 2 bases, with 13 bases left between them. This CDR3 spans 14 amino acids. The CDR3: CASSDLNTPYEQYF. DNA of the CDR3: TGTGCCAGCAGTGATTTAAACACTCCCTACGAGCAGTACTTC.

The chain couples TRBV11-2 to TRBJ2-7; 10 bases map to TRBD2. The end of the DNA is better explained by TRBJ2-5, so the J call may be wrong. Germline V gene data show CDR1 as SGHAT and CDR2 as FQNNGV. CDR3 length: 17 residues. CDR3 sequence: CASSQIAGGSVRETQYF. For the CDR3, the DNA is TGTGCCAGCAGCCAGATAGCGGGAGGTAGTGTAAGAGAGACCCAGTACTTC.

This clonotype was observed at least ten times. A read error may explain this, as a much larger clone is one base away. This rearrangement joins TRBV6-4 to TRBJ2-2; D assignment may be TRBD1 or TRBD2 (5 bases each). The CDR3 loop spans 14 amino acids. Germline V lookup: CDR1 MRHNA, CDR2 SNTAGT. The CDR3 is CASSKDTDTGEPFF. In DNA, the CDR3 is TGTGCCAGCAGTAAGGACACTGACACCGGGGAGCCGTTTTTT.

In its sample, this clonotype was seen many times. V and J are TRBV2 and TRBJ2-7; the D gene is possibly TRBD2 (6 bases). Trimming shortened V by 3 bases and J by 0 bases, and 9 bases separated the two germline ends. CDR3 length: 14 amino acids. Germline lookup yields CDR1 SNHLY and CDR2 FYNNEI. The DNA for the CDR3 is TGTGCCAGCAGTGACTGGGGGGACTCCTACGAGCAGTACTTC. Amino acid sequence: CASSDWGDSYEQYF.

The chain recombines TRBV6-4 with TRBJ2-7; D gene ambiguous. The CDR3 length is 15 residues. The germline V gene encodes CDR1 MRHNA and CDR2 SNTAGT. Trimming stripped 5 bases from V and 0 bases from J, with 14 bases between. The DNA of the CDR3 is TGTGCCAGCAGTTCCCATGGGGTGGTCTCCTACGAGCAGTACTTC. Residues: CASSSHGVVSYEQYF.

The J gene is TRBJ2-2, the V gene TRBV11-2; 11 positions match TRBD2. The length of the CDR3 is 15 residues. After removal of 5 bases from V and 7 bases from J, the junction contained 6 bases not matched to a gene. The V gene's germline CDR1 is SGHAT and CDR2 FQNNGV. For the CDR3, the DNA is TGTGCCAGCAGCGTCTTAGCGGGAGGGTTCGGGGAGCTGTTTTTT. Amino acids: CASSVLAGGFGELFF.

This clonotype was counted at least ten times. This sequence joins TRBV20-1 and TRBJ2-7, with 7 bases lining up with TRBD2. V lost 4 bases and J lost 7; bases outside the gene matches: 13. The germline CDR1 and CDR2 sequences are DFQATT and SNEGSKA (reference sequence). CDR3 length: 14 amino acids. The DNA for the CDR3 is TGCAGTGCTACGCGACTAGCTCTACGTGGGGAGCAGTACTTC. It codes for CSATRLALRGEQYF.

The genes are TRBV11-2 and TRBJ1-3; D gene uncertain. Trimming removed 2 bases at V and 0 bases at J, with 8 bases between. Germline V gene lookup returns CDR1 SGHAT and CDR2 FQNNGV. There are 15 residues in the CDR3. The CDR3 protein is CASSLSVPSGNTIYF. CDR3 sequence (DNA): TGTGCCAGCAGCTTAAGCGTCCCCTCTGGAAACACCATATATTTT.

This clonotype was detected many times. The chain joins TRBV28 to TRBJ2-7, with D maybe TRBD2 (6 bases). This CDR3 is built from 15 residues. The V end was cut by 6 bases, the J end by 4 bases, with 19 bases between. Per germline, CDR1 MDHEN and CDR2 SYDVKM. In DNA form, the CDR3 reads TGTGCCAGCAGCAAACCTGGGGGGAACTTTTACGAGCAGTACTTC. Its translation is CASSKPGGNFYEQYF. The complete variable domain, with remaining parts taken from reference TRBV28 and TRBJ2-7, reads DVKVTQSSRYLVKRTGEKVFLECVQDMDHENMFWYRQDPGLGLRLIYFSYDVKMKEKGDIPEGYSVSREKKERFSLILESASTNQTSMYLCASSKPGGNFYEQYFGPGTRLTVT.

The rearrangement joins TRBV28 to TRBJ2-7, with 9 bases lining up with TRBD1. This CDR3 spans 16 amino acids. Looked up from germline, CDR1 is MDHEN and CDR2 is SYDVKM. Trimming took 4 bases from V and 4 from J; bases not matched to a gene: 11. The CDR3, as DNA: TGTGCCAGCAGTTCAGGGGCCGGGACAGGGTTTTACGAGCAGTACTTC. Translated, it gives CASSSGAGTGFYEQYF.

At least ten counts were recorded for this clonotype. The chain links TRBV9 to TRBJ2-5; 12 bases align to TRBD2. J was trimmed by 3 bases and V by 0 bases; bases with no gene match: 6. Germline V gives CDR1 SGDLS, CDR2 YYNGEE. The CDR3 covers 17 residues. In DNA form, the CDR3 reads TGTGCCAGCAGCGTAGGACTAGCGGGAGAGGGGAAAGAGACCCAGTACTTC. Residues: CASSVGLAGEGKETQYF.